The 24 T cell receptor beta chains below come from one sample, sequenced in a study of blood T cell repertoires in COVID-19. Some clones are missing from TCRdb's copy, which holds only in-frame ones; the method was immunoSEQ multiplex PCR. The sample consists of about 56,000 clones, 89% of them appearing once. The material sequenced was peripheral blood. All receptors come from a woman aged 55-75 years with COVID-19, enrolled during active disease.

The CDR3 reads CASSVPSEETQYF. DNA of the CDR3: TGCGCCAGCAGTGTCCCTAGTGAAGAGACCCAGTACTTC. The V gene is TRBV23-1, the J gene TRBJ2-5; no reliable D call. TRBV23-1 is an ORF; its function is uncertain. The CDR3 is made up of 13 amino acids. Deletions cut 5 bases from V and 3 bases from J, with 10 bases between.

This chain connects TRBV19 to TRBJ2-2; the D gene is possibly TRBD1 (5 bases). Per germline, CDR1 LNHDA and CDR2 SQIVND (reference sequence). This CDR3 has 13 residues. Trimming took off 6 bases at V and 4 bases at J, with 9 bases between the two ends. The CDR3 bases are TGTGCCAGTAGCCTTGACAGCACCGGGGAGCTGTTTTTT. Translating it yields CASSLDSTGELFF.

This rearrangement joins TRBV2 to TRBJ1-2, with 10 positions matching TRBD1. The germline CDR1 and CDR2 sequences are SNHLY and FYNNEI. The CDR3 runs to 14 residues. J was trimmed by 6 bases and V by 6 bases; bases with no gene match: 7. This CDR3 is CASSAGTGVNGYTF. Here the CDR3 DNA reads TGTGCCAGCAGCGCCGGGACAGGGGTGAATGGCTACACCTTC.

This chain joins TRBV19 and TRBJ1-6; D unclear. V was trimmed by 4 bases and J by 5 bases, leaving 12 bases between them. CDR3 size: 15 residues. The germline gives CDR1 LNHDA, CDR2 SQIVND (reference sequence). CDR3 sequence (DNA): TGTGCCAGTAGTAGGTCCAGGATCGATAATTCACCCCTCCACTTT. This gives the protein CASSRSRIDNSPLHF.

The chain recombines TRBV19 with TRBJ2-3; TRBD2 matches at 8 bases. With 6 bases clipped from V and 0 bases from J, the junction kept 2 bases outside the gene matches. Germline values: CDR1 LNHDA, CDR2 SQIVND (reference sequence). There are 14 residues in the CDR3. Here the CDR3 DNA reads TGTGCCAGTAGGGCTAGCGGGAGCACAGATACGCAGTATTTT. This sequence encodes CASRASGSTDTQYF.

V usage is TRBV7-2 and J usage is TRBJ1-3; no clear D gene. Trimming pared 0 bases from V and 5 bases from J, leaving 8 bases between. The CDR3 runs 14 residues. Germline CDR1 SGHTA, CDR2 FQGNSA. The CDR3 loop is CASSLAPTRNTIYF. CDR3 bases: TGTGCCAGCAGCTTAGCACCGACTAGAAACACCATATATTTT.

The chain has TRBV7-9 and TRBJ1-2, with D perhaps matching TRBD1 (6 bases). CDR1 and CDR2 (germline): SEHNR, FQNEAQ (reference sequence). The CDR3 is 15 amino acids. Trimming took 1 base from V and 0 from J, leaving 9 bases between them. As DNA, the CDR3 is TGTGCCAGCAGCTTAGACAGGGACACTAACTATGGCTACACCTTC. Its protein product is CASSLDRDTNYGYTF.

The chain employs TRBV29-1 and TRBJ2-7; tentatively, D is TRBD2 (6 bases). This CDR3 is 13 amino acids long. The V gene's germline CDR1 is SQVTM and CDR2 ANQGSEA. Between the trimmed V and J ends, which lost 4 bases and 1 base, there was a span of 11 bases. The CDR3 region has the DNA TGCAGCGTTGCGGGGGAGAGGTCCTACGAGCAGTACTTC. It is translated as CSVAGERSYEQYF.

The chain recombines TRBV19 with TRBJ2-3; 7 bases map to TRBD1. V shed 3 bases, J shed 4 bases, and the junction held 4 bases outside the gene matches. There are 14 residues in the CDR3. Per germline, CDR1 LNHDA and CDR2 SQIVND (reference sequence). CDR3 nucleotides: TGTGCCAGTAGTATGTACAGGGGCCCAGATACGCAGTATTTT. It translates to CASSMYRGPDTQYF. Full variable domain (rest looked up from reference TRBV19 and TRBJ2-3): DGGITQSPKYLFRKEGQNVTLSCEQNLNHDAMYWYRQDPGQGLRLIYYSQIVNDFQKGDIAEGYSVSREKKESFPLTVTSAQKNPTAFYLCASSMYRGPDTQYFGPGTRLTVL.

The V gene is TRBV19, the J gene TRBJ2-1; 9 bases are a match to TRBD1. V trimming: 6 bases; J trimming: 7 bases; junction bases outside the gene matches: 4. The CDR3 has 13 amino acids. CDR1 and CDR2 (germline): LNHDA, SQIVND (reference sequence). CDR3 bases: TGTGCCAGTAGGGGGACAGGGTCGAATGAGCAGTTCTTC. This codes for CASRGTGSNEQFF.

J is TRBJ2-5 and V is TRBV7-8, with TRBD2 matching 11 bases. This CDR3 spans 18 amino acids. V lost 1 base and J lost 5; bases outside the gene matches: 12. Germline assignment: CDR1 SGHVS and CDR2 FQNEAQ. The DNA for the CDR3 is TGTGCCAGCAGCTTAGATTTTCGTCTAGCGGGAGGAGGGGAGACCCAGTACTTC. As protein: CASSLDFRLAGGGETQYF.

This clone has more than one count but fewer than ten. V usage is TRBV4-1 and J usage is TRBJ1-6; TRBD1 aligns across 7 bases. CDR3 length: 15 amino acids. Losses at the gene ends were 2 bases for V and 10 bases for J; bases not matched to a gene: 8. The germline CDR1 and CDR2 sequences are MGHRA and YSYEKL. The CDR3 sequence: CASSQRAGGESPLHF. The CDR3 DNA reads TGCGCCAGCAGCCAAAGAGCAGGGGGTGAATCACCCCTCCACTTT.

This rearrangement joins TRBV24-1 to TRBJ2-5; 9 bases fit TRBD1. Germline assignment: CDR1 KGHDR and CDR2 SFDVKD. The CDR3 is made up of 16 amino acids. After removal of 0 bases from V and 0 bases from J, the junction contained 1 base not matched to a gene. CDR3 bases: TGTGCCACCAGTGATTTGGGGACAGGGAACCAAGAGACCCAGTACTTC. It yields the protein CATSDLGTGNQETQYF.

This clone was found a few times. V gene TRBV7-2 combines with J gene TRBJ2-1, with 7 bases identical to TRBD2. With 1 base clipped from V and 10 bases from J, the junction kept 7 bases outside the gene matches. Germline V CDR1 and CDR2: SGHTA, FQGNSA. This CDR3 is 14 amino acids long. Here the CDR3 DNA reads TGTGCCAGCAGCTTAGTAACGGACGGGGGGGAGCAGTTCTTC. Its translation is CASSLVTDGGEQFF.

The chain joins TRBV18 to TRBJ2-3; perhaps TRBD1 as D (5 bases). Trimming removed 2 bases from V and 2 bases from J, with 11 bases in between. The CDR3 sequence is 15 residues long. Germline V gives CDR1 KGHSH, CDR2 LQKENI. The DNA for the CDR3 is TGTGCCAGCTCACCAGTGACAGAGGTCACAGATACGCAGTATTTT. Protein product: CASSPVTEVTDTQYF.

V gene TRBV4-2 combines with J gene TRBJ2-1; 11 bases align to TRBD2. The length of the CDR3 is 16 residues. The trim removed 4 bases at V and 4 bases at J, leaving 6 bases unmatched. CDR1 LGHNA and CDR2 YNFKEQ come from the germline V gene. The CDR3 DNA follows: TGTGCCAGCAGCCCGACGCCTAGCGGGGGGTACAATGAGCAGTTCTTC. This translates into CASSPTPSGGYNEQFF.

V is TRBV18 and J is TRBJ2-5; 9 bases match TRBD1. This CDR3 is built from 15 residues. V trimming: 6 bases; J trimming: 3 bases; junction bases outside the gene matches: 8. CDR1 and CDR2 (germline): KGHSH, LQKENI. The CDR3 loop is CASSPGWTGEETQYF. CDR3 in DNA: TGTGCCAGCTCCCCCGGTTGGACAGGGGAAGAGACCCAGTACTTC.

The CDR3 region has the DNA TGTGCCAGCAGTCACCAGGGGCTTAACTATGGCTACACCTTC. This encodes CASSHQGLNYGYTF. The chain is built from TRBV3-1 (or the pseudogene TRBV3-2) and TRBJ1-2, with D tentatively TRBD1 (6 bases). Germline V gene lookup returns CDR1 LGHDT and CDR2 YNNKEL (reference sequence). The V gene lost 6 bases and the J gene lost 1 base, with 12 bases spanning the gap. This CDR3 contains 14 residues.

V usage is TRBV5-8 and J usage is TRBJ1-6; D is unresolved. The germline V and J ends were trimmed by 6 bases and 8 bases, with 6 bases remaining between them. Germline-derived CDR1 and CDR2 are SGHTS and YDEGEE. The CDR3 covers 11 residues. In nucleotides, the CDR3 is TGTGCCAGCACCCAGTATTCACCCCTCCACTTT. Protein: CASTQYSPLHF.

Comment on this clone: A read error may be the cause here, since a much bigger clone is one base away. The chain has TRBV27 and TRBJ1-2, with 8 bases fitting TRBD1. CDR1 and CDR2 (germline): MNHEY, SMNVEV (reference sequence). The CDR3 spans 14 residues. J lost 3 bases, V lost 5 bases, and 5 bases had no gene match. DNA for the CDR3: TGTGCCAGCAGTCCCCAGGGGGCCGACTATGGCTACACCTTC. This codes for CASSPQGADYGYTF.

The chain links TRBV5-1 to TRBJ2-2, with 9 bases lining up with TRBD1. Germline V gene lookup returns CDR1 SGHRS and CDR2 YFSETQ. V lost 0 bases and J lost 5; bases outside the gene matches: 5. This CDR3 is 16 amino acids long. CDR3 sequence (DNA): TGCGCCAGCAGCTTGGGTGACAGGGGGATGACCGGGGAGCTGTTTTTT. Translation gives CASSLGDRGMTGELFF.

The chain joins TRBV10-1 to TRBJ1-1; TRBD1 is a possible D gene (6 bases). The CDR3 extends over 14 amino acids. Germline CDR1 and CDR2: WNHNN and SYGVQD (reference sequence). Trimming left V 5 bases short and J 2 bases short, with 12 bases between. The CDR3 region has the DNA TGCGCCAGCAGTCCACAGGGCCTTAACACTGAAGCTTTCTTT. This translates into CASSPQGLNTEAFF.

CDR3 residues: CASSLGTGDDSPLHF. The DNA for the CDR3 is TGTGCCAGCAGTTTAGGGACAGGGGACGATTCACCCCTCCACTTT. This chain connects TRBV27 to TRBJ1-6; 10 nucleotides agree with TRBD1. Germline assignment: CDR1 MNHEY and CDR2 SMNVEV (reference sequence). The trim removed 2 bases at V and 8 bases at J, leaving 3 bases unmatched. This CDR3 is 15 amino acids long.

The gene calls are TRBV28 and TRBJ2-3, with 11 bases identical to TRBD2. Germline V gives CDR1 MDHEN, CDR2 SYDVKM. With 3 bases clipped from V and 5 bases from J, the junction kept 10 bases outside the gene matches. The CDR3 covers 17 residues. The CDR3 bases are TGTGCCAGCAGTTTTATCTGGACTAGCGGGCGCAGAGATACGCAGTATTTT. It specifies CASSFIWTSGRRDTQYF.